One sample yielded the 5 T cell receptor beta chains listed below, sequenced in a study of blood T cells in healthy people across ages. A J-beta primer mix and a sample-barcoded 5' primer were used in a second PCR of about 7 to 12 cycles. In TCRdb, the 5' RACE reads were re-called with MiXCR into one record per CDR3 protein. Of around 970,000 distinct CDR3 sequences in the sample, roughly half were seen once. The sample consisted of blood. The receptors originated from a woman aged 55-69 years in good health.

The chain carries TRBV6-5 and TRBJ1-2; 11 bases fit TRBD1. The trim removed 8 bases at V and 6 bases at J, leaving 8 bases unmatched. The germline V gene has CDR1 MNHEY and CDR2 SVGAGI. This CDR3 has 14 amino acids. Here the CDR3 DNA reads TGTGCCAGCGCGCGGGACAGGGGGAAAGATGGCTACACCTTC. This gives the protein CASARDRGKDGYTF.

This sequence joins TRBV28 and TRBJ2-3, with D possibly being TRBD2 (6 bases). The germline gives CDR1 MDHEN, CDR2 SYDVKM. The CDR3 loop spans 15 amino acids. Trimming removed 4 bases from V and 3 bases from J, with 14 bases in between. The CDR3 sequence: CASSSLGTRTDTQYF. In DNA, the CDR3 is TGTGCCAGCAGTTCCTTAGGGACTCGTACAGATACGCAGTATTTT.

This clonotype was seen only a few times. The V and J genes are TRBV28 and TRBJ2-7; the D is unclear. The CDR3 has 17 residues. Looked up from germline, CDR1 is MDHEN and CDR2 is SYDVKM. Between the trimmed V and J ends, which lost 4 bases and 0 bases, there was a span of 19 bases. The CDR3 reads CASSSSLIALNSYEQYF. In DNA, the CDR3 is TGTGCCAGCAGTTCCTCCTTAATAGCTCTCAACTCCTACGAGCAGTACTTC.

The gene calls are TRBV6-2 or TRBV6-3 and TRBJ2-6, with 9 nucleotides matching TRBD2. CDR1 and CDR2 from the germline V gene are MNHEY and SVGEGT. The CDR3 has 18 residues. Trimming at V came to 10 bases and at J to 2 bases, leaving 15 bases not matched to a gene. The chain's CDR3 is CAIMPVSGRLTGANVLTF. The CDR3 DNA is TGTGCCATCATGCCCGTTAGCGGGAGATTAACTGGGGCCAACGTCCTGACTTTC.

The gene calls are TRBV12-3 or TRBV12-4 and TRBJ2-7, with D possibly TRBD1 on 5 matching bases. This CDR3 has 15 residues. Deletions cut 7 bases from V and 2 bases from J, with 18 bases between. CDR3 protein: CASKQFRLGPYEQYF. CDR3 nucleotides: TGTGCCAGCAAGCAGTTTAGGCTGGGGCCCTACGAGCAGTACTTC.